Below are 19 T cell receptor beta chains sequenced from a single sample in a study of T cell clonality in common variable immunodeficiency. Whole-study findings and limits: Fewer deletions and N-nucleotide insertions were reportedly seen in common variable immunodeficiency TCR beta sequences.

Antigens for these TCRs are unknown. The assay was immunoSEQ multiplex PCR, and TCRdb's table has in-frame clones only and misses some. The sample was found to contain several thousand clones, and every one recurs. Input material: peripheral blood mononuclear cells. All receptors derive from a human donor with common variable immunodeficiency.

CDR3 loop: CASSPPGGPRSGNTIYF. The covered CDR3 bases are TGTGCCAGCTCACCGCCGGGGGGCCCTCGCTCTGGAAACACC. V and J are TRBV18 and TRBJ1-3, with a possible D match to TRBD1 (6 bases). The read terminates 3 residues ahead of where the CDR3 ends, so the germline J gene completes it. The germline CDR1 and CDR2 sequences are KGHSH and LQKENI. V gave up 3 bases and J gave up 0 bases, with 15 bases separating them. This CDR3 spans 17 amino acids.

On this clone: The read terminates 3 residues ahead of where the CDR3 ends, so the germline J gene completes it. The J gene is TRBJ2-7, the V gene TRBV7-9; TRBD2 might be the D (5 bases). Trimming left V 7 bases short and J 3 bases short, with 16 bases between. CDR3 length: 14 residues. Per the germline V gene, CDR1 is SEHNR and CDR2 is FQNEAQ (reference sequence). CDR3 protein: CASTLSGRGYEQYF. The CDR3 bases that were read are TGTGCCAGCACCCTCTCCGGACGGGGCTACGAG.

This clone was detected only a few times. The CDR3 reads CASSLSNTGELFF. The CDR3 bases that were read are TGTGCCAGCAGCTTGTCAAACACCGGGGAG. The chain carries TRBV7-6 and TRBJ2-2; D gene uncertain. Read coverage stops 3 residues before the CDR3 terminus; the germline J gene supplies the remainder. Germline V CDR1 and CDR2: SGHVS, FNYEAQ. V shed 3 bases and J shed 2 bases, with 4 bases lying between them. The CDR3 has 13 residues. The whole variable domain, filled in from reference TRBV7-6 and TRBJ2-2, reads GAGVSQSPRYKVTKRGQDVALRCDPISGHVSLYWYRQALGQGPEFLTYFNYEAQQDKSGLPNDRFSAERPEGSISTLTIQRTEQRDSAMYRCASSLSNTGELFFGEGSRLTVL.

For this clone: The CDR3 end lies 3 residues beyond the end of the read and is filled in from the germline J gene. The genes are TRBV19 and TRBJ2-2; maybe TRBD2 (5 bases). Trimming pared 0 bases from V and 5 bases from J, leaving 7 bases between. The CDR3 covers 14 residues. In germline, CDR1 is LNHDA, CDR2 SQIVND (reference sequence). The sequenced CDR3 bases are TGTGCCAGTAGTATAGACGGGGTAACCGGGGAG. Residues: CASSIDGVTGE. The whole CDR3 protein is CASSIDGVTGELFF.

This clone has more than one count but fewer than ten. The CDR3 goes on 3 residues after the read ends, and that part is filled in from the germline J gene. The V gene is TRBV19, the J gene TRBJ2-1; no reliable D call. Germline CDR1 reads LNHDA; CDR2 reads SQIVND (reference sequence). The CDR3 runs to 13 residues. With 3 bases removed from V and 8 bases from J, the gap between germline ends came to 11 bases. Incomplete CDR3 DNA: TGTGCCAGTAGTATCTCCCTAAGCTATGAG. It is translated as CASSISLSYE. The whole CDR3 reads CASSISLSYEQFF. The full variable domain, with the rest looked up from reference TRBV19 and TRBJ2-1, is DGGITQSPKYLFRKEGQNVTLSCEQNLNHDAMYWYRQDPGQGLRLIYYSQIVNDFQKGDIAEGYSVSREKKESFPLTVTSAQKNPTAFYLCASSISLSYEQFFGPGTRLTVL.

Of note for this clone: The CDR3 goes on 3 residues after the read ends, and that part is filled in from the germline J gene. The rearrangement links TRBV7-2 to TRBJ2-1; 9 bases agree with TRBD1. Germline V lookup: CDR1 SGHTA, CDR2 FQGNSA. This CDR3 spans 15 amino acids. V lost 5 bases, J lost 6 bases, and 8 bases stayed unmatched. The covered CDR3 bases are TGTGCCAGCAGCAGAGCGGGACAGGGTTCCAATGAG. Its protein is CASSRAGQGSNE. The CDR3 reads in full as CASSRAGQGSNEQFF.

There are a few counts of this clone. The read terminates 3 residues before the CDR3 end, so the remaining end is supplied by the germline J gene. V usage is TRBV6-2 or TRBV6-3 and J usage is TRBJ2-1; weak D call: TRBD2 (5 bases). This CDR3 comprises 14 residues. Germline-derived CDR1 and CDR2 are MNHEY and SVGEGT. The V and J ends lost 7 bases and 4 bases respectively, with 14 bases between them. CDR3 in amino acids: CASTERGPYNEQFF. The sequenced part of the CDR3 DNA is TGTGCCAGCACTGAGAGAGGGCCATACAATGAG.

This clone occurred a few times. From the germline J gene comes the end of the CDR3, since the read stops 3 residues before it. The rearrangement links TRBV7-9 to TRBJ2-2, with TRBD2 identical over 10 bases. V trimming: 4 bases; J trimming: 3 bases; junction bases outside the gene matches: 2. There are 15 residues in the CDR3. From germline, CDR1 is SEHNR and CDR2 FQNEAQ (reference sequence). The CDR3 region is CASSSSGRHTGELFF. CDR3 bases read: TGTGCCAGCAGCTCTAGCGGGAGACACACCGGGGAG.

With regard to this clone: With the read ending 3 residues before the CDR3 end, the germline J gene is used to fill in that end. V gene TRBV23-1 combines with J gene TRBJ2-5; D might be TRBD1 (6 bases). TRBV23-1 is noted as an ORF with a role that remains uncertain. The CDR3 has 16 amino acids. V was cut by 2 bases and J by 0 bases, with 13 bases left in between. Partial CDR3 DNA: TGCGCCAGCAGTCAACCGGGACACGAAAACCAAGAGACC. Protein product: CASSQPGHENQET. The whole CDR3 is CASSQPGHENQETQYF.

About this clone itself: The read falls 3 residues short of the CDR3 end, and the missing part is taken from the germline J gene. The genes are TRBV19 and TRBJ1-6; unclear D gene. CDR1 is LNHDA and CDR2 is SQIVND in the germline V gene (reference sequence). This CDR3 is 13 amino acids long. The CDR3 bases that were read are TGTGCCAGTAGTATCGGCAGGATGTCGCCC. It specifies CASSIGRMSP. The CDR3 in its entirety is CASSIGRMSPLHF.

This clone was recorded a few times. The chain's CDR3 is CASKGQASSYEQYF. The CDR3 bases that were read are TGTGCCAGCAAGGGACAGGCAAGCTCCTACGAG. The rearrangement uses TRBV2 and TRBJ2-7; 8 bases line up with TRBD1. The read ends 3 residues early relative to the CDR3; the germline J gene fills the gap. The CDR3 spans 14 residues. Germline values: CDR1 SNHLY, CDR2 FYNNEI. The V and J ends lost 7 bases and 0 bases, in that order; junction bases with no gene match: 5.

Notes on this clone: The read comes to an end 3 residues before the CDR3 does, leaving the germline J gene to fill in the end. V is TRBV19 and J is TRBJ2-1; 8 bases are shared with TRBD2. This CDR3 comprises 15 residues. V trimming: 4 bases; J trimming: 7 bases; junction bases outside the gene matches: 9. Germline V lookup: CDR1 LNHDA, CDR2 SQIVND (reference sequence). Incomplete CDR3 DNA: TGTGCCAGTAGTAGTCCTAGCGGGCCACTTAATGAG. Encoded protein: CASSSPSGPLNE. The whole CDR3 sequence is CASSSPSGPLNEQFF.

This clone was picked up a small number of times. The read finishes 3 residues shy of the CDR3 end, and the germline J gene is used to complete it. The chain joins TRBV7-2 to TRBJ2-1; D is ambiguous. V lost 7 bases to trimming and J lost 7 bases, with 14 bases between them. This CDR3 region has 13 residues. Germline-derived CDR1 and CDR2 are SGHTA and FQGNSA. This chain's CDR3 is CASTLIGMNEQFF. The sequenced part of the CDR3 DNA is TGTGCCAGCACCCTAATCGGTATGAATGAG.

This clone has only a few counts. The read stops 3 residues short of the end of the CDR3; the missing end is completed from the germline J gene. This chain joins TRBV7-2 and TRBJ2-3; D not resolved. CDR1 is SGHTA, CDR2 FQGNSA, per germline. The CDR3 extends over 15 amino acids. V was cut by 3 bases and J by 1 base, with 11 bases left in between. Incomplete CDR3 DNA: TGTGCCAGCAGCTTTCATCAGAAGGGCACAGATACG. This sequence encodes CASSFHQKGTDT. From start to end, the CDR3 is CASSFHQKGTDTQYF.

This clone turned up a few times. The read comes to an end 3 residues before the CDR3 does, leaving the germline J gene to fill in the end. The V gene is TRBV19, the J gene TRBJ2-1; D call uncertain. Germline CDR1 LNHDA, CDR2 SQIVND (reference sequence). The CDR3 has 15 residues. V lost 4 bases and J lost 0, with 10 bases in between. CDR3 sequence reads: CASSSPRYSYNEQFF. CDR3 DNA (partial): TGTGCCAGTAGTAGCCCACGGTACTCCTACAATGAG.

This clone was observed a handful of times. The sequenced fragment ends 3 residues before the CDR3 boundary, so the rest is inferred from the germline J gene. The V gene is TRBV7-9, the J gene TRBJ2-5; 8 nucleotides align to TRBD2. The CDR3 consists of 14 residues. V trimming: 2 bases; J trimming: 5 bases; junction bases outside the gene matches: 4. Germline V gives CDR1 SEHNR, CDR2 FQNEAQ (reference sequence). The DNA read from the CDR3 is TGTGCCAGCAGCTTATCGGGGGGGATGGAGACC. This sequence encodes CASSLSGGMET. The complete CDR3 reads CASSLSGGMETQYF.

A few counts support this clone. The CDR3 spells CASSLGDRGPFGELFF. The sequenced CDR3 bases are TGTGCCAGCAGCTTAGGGGACAGGGGCCCCTTCGGGGAG. The chain employs TRBV7-6 and TRBJ2-2; 10 bases fit TRBD1. The read falls 3 residues short of the CDR3 end, and the missing part is taken from the germline J gene. Germline CDR1 reads SGHVS; CDR2 reads FNYEAQ. CDR3 length: 16 amino acids. Trimming removed 1 base from V and 7 bases from J; junction bases left unmatched: 6.

This clone rates as medium-sized (0.01 to 0.1%). The missing CDR3 end, 3 residues past where the read stops, is filled in from the germline J gene. The chain employs TRBV19 and TRBJ2-5; no clear D gene. V dropped 3 bases and J dropped 4 bases, with 6 bases sitting between them. The CDR3 runs to 12 residues. From germline, CDR1 is LNHDA and CDR2 SQIVND (reference sequence). The CDR3 region is CASSIRGETQYF. The DNA read from the CDR3 is TGTGCCAGTAGTATCCGCGGAGAGACC.

This clone was found a few times. The missing CDR3 end, 3 residues past where the read stops, is filled in from the germline J gene. The V call is TRBV18, the J call TRBJ1-2; TRBD1 agrees at 8 bases. The CDR3 extends over 15 amino acids. Per the germline V gene, CDR1 is KGHSH and CDR2 is LQKENI. V shed 0 bases and J 4 bases; nucleotides not matched to a gene: 4. The part of the CDR3 DNA that was read is TGTGCCAGCTCACCACCGGACAGGGAGTCCTATGGC. Protein: CASSPPDRESYG. The whole CDR3 region reads CASSPPDRESYGYTF.